This T cell receptor beta chain was captured by sequencing in a study of CD8 T cells in ankylosing spondylitis (dated by TCRdb to the late 2010s). A note on the overall study: To find TCR variants linked to disease, the study profiled T cell receptor beta repertoires in ankylosing spondylitis patients and healthy donors. The full study cohort was made up of approximately 27 ankylosing spondylitis patients and 108 healthy donors. Peripheral blood was sampled, and synovial fluid was also collected from ankylosing spondylitis patients.

At the junction V is shortened by 6 bases and J by 3 bases; bases outside the gene matches: 5. CDR1 is given as MNHEY and CDR2 as SVGEGT, both from the germline V gene. CDR3 length: 14 amino acids, cysteine to phenylalanine. Just CDR3 DNA is preserved here, 42 bases in frame from base 1. Results the study describes overall, beyond this receptor: The disease-linked clones were reported as significantly enriched in matched synovial fluid samples from ankylosing spondylitis patients. The disease-linked clones showed a CD8+ phenotype and occurred at relatively low frequencies in peripheral blood. Blood from ankylosing spondylitis patients appeared to be characterized by a TCR beta motif composed of under 10 highly homologous amino acid variants. Some of the motif variants had been reported before in the synovial fluid and blood of reactive arthritis patients, a finding that suggests common disease-initiation mechanisms.

These reads were obtained on an Illumina HiSeq 2500. Quantitative 5'-RACE with molecular barcodes was the method used to prepare the TCR beta libraries. Under the source paper's analysis protocol: A new computational method based on a probabilistic model of VDJ rearrangement was used to identify disease-linked TCR variants. Clones were called with MiXCR by TCRdb after fastp trimmed the public reads at Q25, and only in-frame beta chains were retained. Each entry is one CDR3 protein sequence, shown with its most common DNA and genes. Clone size and V and J calls follow TCRdb, not the original study. This sample gives approximately 340,000 distinct CDR3 sequences in total; about 15% of them show up just once. The top ten constitute 0.95% to 1.4% of the sample. As regards this clonotype: Its antigen remains undetermined. Base quality data are lacking; no much larger clone is found one base away.

The sequenced sample consisted of blood, either unsorted or a sorted T cell fraction (not recorded which). The origin of this receptor is a male donor with ankylosing spondylitis or in good health (not recorded which). The sequence joins TRBV6-2 or TRBV6-3 to TRBJ2-3, with 8 bases in between that match TRBD2. The CDR3 protein: CASRSGGETDTQYF. DNA sequence: TGTGCCAGCAGGAGCGGGGGAGAGACAGATACGCAGTATTTT.